Listed here is a single T cell receptor (beta chain). Repertoires were generated with immunoSEQ multiplex PCR, while TCRdb's copy carries only in-frame clones and drops some. The top ten clones hold about 45% of a sample with tens of thousands of clones, 81% of them seen once. The CDR3 extends over 14 amino acids. V dropped 0 bases and J dropped 7 bases, with 13 bases sitting between them. Germline V gene lookup returns CDR1 SQVTM and CDR2 ANQGSEA. This entry belongs to a study of blood T cell repertoires in COVID-19. The overall study: COVID-19 samples from acute and convalescent phases originated in the United States, Italy and Spain. Sources were T cells, B-cell-depleted T cells, or PBMCs; the material itself was cDNA or gDNA.

This receptor was identified in a man older than 75 with acute or convalescent COVID-19. Sequencing was performed on peripheral blood. V gene TRBV29-1 combines with J gene TRBJ2-1; weak D call: TRBD2 (6 bases). This CDR3 reads CSVEDNGSRNEQFF. The CDR3 coding sequence is TGCAGCGTTGAAGATAACGGGAGTAGGAATGAGCAGTTCTTC.